The sequence of this TCR beta chain was determined in a study of vaccination and CD4 T cells after COVID-19. The overall study: Convalescent cases consisted of six males and four females, of whom two were Hispanic. Either the Pfizer-BioNTech BNT162b2 or Moderna mRNA-1273 vaccine was given as two doses. Controls had a CEFX pool, an HIV-1 Nef pool, or no peptide added.

Treatment noted: roughly ten-day PBMC culture with coronavirus spike peptide pools or control peptides (ViraFEST assay). This clonotype was seen just once. Its antigen is unknown. Cultured CD4+ T cells had their DNA profiled by the Oncomine TCR Beta short-read assay. Each CDR3 protein is one row after TCRdb ran MiXCR on the PCR reads. The sample contains approximately 17,000 distinct CDR3 sequences, 50% of which appear only once. The V and J ends lost 7 bases and 5 bases, in that order; junction bases with no gene match: 4. This CDR3 is built from 15 residues. Germline V gene lookup returns CDR1 LNHDA and CDR2 SQIVND (reference sequence).

The sequence came from a human donor who had recovered from COVID-19. The rearrangement joins TRBV19 to TRBJ2-1; 14 bases match TRBD2. Sequenced: CD4+ T cells from blood, cultured in vitro. CDR3 residues: CASTLGLAGDNEQFF. The CDR3 nucleotides read TGTGCCAGTACTCTGGGACTAGCGGGGGACAATGAGCAGTTCTTC.